Listed below are T cell receptor beta chains from one sample, sequenced in a study of cytomegalovirus exposure and HLA in healthy donors. The assay was immunoSEQ multiplex PCR, and TCRdb's table has in-frame clones only and misses some. The table lists 110,000 to 150,000 clones, around four fifths of them singletons. What was sequenced was PBMCs. The receptor source for this set is a woman between 55 and 75 years old in good health and CMV-seropositive. The CDR3 runs from the conserved cysteine through the conserved F or W.

>TRBV4-2|TRBJ2-6
CASSQDGQKAGANVLTF
>TRBV2|TRBJ2-6
CASSDRQGTGANVLTF
>TRBV12-5|TRBJ2-1
CASGLERDPLTSGEQFF
>TRBV6-5|TRBJ2-3
CASSPQQGRDTQYF
>TRBV13|TRBJ2-2
CASSLGQGSGTGELFF
>TRBV28|TRBJ2-5
CASSFEPPGETQYF
>TRBV5-5|NA
CASSDPGSYEQYF
>TRBV2|TRBJ2-7
CASSESRGTEQYF
>TRBV12-2|TRBJ2-7
CASRLASTGIPYEQYF
>TRBV6-5|TRBJ1-5
CASSLRGQDNQPQHF
>TRBV29-1|TRBJ2-3
CSARPRDTQYF